Following are 27 T cell receptor beta chains from one sample sequenced in a study of cytomegalovirus exposure and HLA in healthy donors. Both 60 Vbeta primers and 13 Jbeta primers went into the PCR. Method: immunoSEQ multiplex PCR; TCRdb's copy keeps in-frame clones and lacks some. The sample contains roughly 100,000 clones, about 71% of which appear only once. The material sequenced was PBMCs. Receptors were obtained from a woman in her forties or fifties in good health and CMV-seronegative.

The genes are TRBV7-6 and TRBJ2-7; 7 bases agree with TRBD1. CDR1 is SGHVS and CDR2 is FNYEAQ in the germline V gene. CDR3 size: 15 residues. V lost 1 base to trimming and J lost 2 bases; unmatched junction nucleotides: 5. The CDR3 here is CASSLGSGGTYEQYF. In nucleotides, the CDR3 is TGTGCCAGCAGCTTAGGTTCAGGGGGAACCTACGAGCAGTACTTC.

The V gene is TRBV7-9, the J gene TRBJ1-1; perhaps TRBD1 as D (5 bases). The V end lost 2 bases, the J end lost 7 bases, and 14 bases lay between the germline ends. The CDR3 consists of 14 residues. The germline gives CDR1 SEHNR, CDR2 FQNEAQ (reference sequence). DNA for the CDR3: TGTGCCAGCAGCTTACAGCAGGGCGGGAGTGAAGCTTTCTTT. Translation gives CASSLQQGGSEAFF.

The chain combines TRBV5-1 with TRBJ2-3; the D gene is possibly TRBD1 (6 bases). CDR3 size: 14 residues. Trimming took off 0 bases at V and 5 bases at J, with 10 bases between the two ends. Per germline, CDR1 SGHRS and CDR2 YFSETQ. The CDR3 DNA reads TGCGCCAGCAGCTTGGTGGGGGCGGGAGATACGCAGTATTTT. It is translated as CASSLVGAGDTQYF.

This clone was detected a few times. The CDR3 DNA is TGTGCCAGCAGTCTCTTGGGCGCCGGTTACGAGCAGTACTTC. Its protein is CASSLLGAGYEQYF. The V call is TRBV28, the J call TRBJ2-7; D is unresolved. Per germline, CDR1 MDHEN and CDR2 SYDVKM. The CDR3 extends over 14 amino acids. The germline V and J ends were trimmed by 5 bases and 4 bases, with 15 bases remaining between them.

The gene calls are TRBV7-6 and TRBJ2-1, with 11 nucleotides matching TRBD2. Trimming at V came to 3 bases and at J to 8 bases, leaving 9 bases not matched to a gene. Germline CDR1 and CDR2: SGHVS and FNYEAQ. This CDR3 is 16 amino acids long. CDR3 coding DNA: TGTGCCAGCAGCTTCCTAGCGGGAGGTGTTACGGATGAGCAGTTCTTC. Residues: CASSFLAGGVTDEQFF.

This rearrangement joins TRBV5-1 to TRBJ2-5; the D gene is possibly TRBD2 (6 bases). Germline loops: CDR1 SGHRS, CDR2 YFSETQ. Trimming shortened V by 0 bases and J by 4 bases, and 13 bases separated the two germline ends. The CDR3 extends over 15 amino acids. The CDR3 DNA reads TGCGCCAGCAGCTTGGACCACCTAGCGAGAGAGACCCAGTACTTC. Translation gives CASSLDHLARETQYF.

The chain couples TRBV28 to TRBJ1-1; D is perhaps TRBD1 (5 bases). Germline V gene sequence: CDR1 MDHEN, CDR2 SYDVKM. The CDR3 is 13 amino acids. Trimming shortened V by 8 bases and J by 3 bases, and 13 bases separated the two germline ends. This CDR3 reads CASAGVKDTEAFF. For the CDR3, the DNA is TGTGCCAGCGCGGGGGTAAAGGACACTGAAGCTTTCTTT.

V usage is TRBV27 and J usage is TRBJ2-3; tentatively, D is TRBD2 (7 bases). The CDR3 consists of 20 residues. The germline V gene has CDR1 MNHEY and CDR2 SMNVEV (reference sequence). With 9 bases removed from V and 0 bases from J, the gap between germline ends came to 31 bases. The CDR3, as DNA: TGTGCCAGGATTCCTGACTATTTGGTGGGGGGGCCGACTAGCACAGATACGCAGTATTTT. It yields the protein CARIPDYLVGGPTSTDTQYF.

Comments on this clone: This same CDR3 is encoded by further DNA sequences in the sample. The CDR3 nucleotides are TGTGCCAGCTCTCCCGGACAGGACACTGAAGCTTTCTTT. It specifies CASSPGQDTEAFF. This chain uses TRBV18 with TRBJ1-1, with TRBD1 matching 7 bases. The V and J ends lost 6 bases and 3 bases, in that order; junction bases with no gene match: 4. The CDR3 runs 13 residues. The germline V gene encodes CDR1 KGHSH and CDR2 LQKENI.

This clone was seen more than once but under ten times. CDR3 loop: CASSPEVISSGMYNEQFF. DNA for the CDR3: TGTGCCAGCTCACCGGAGGTAATATCCTCCGGGATGTACAATGAGCAGTTCTTC. This sequence joins TRBV18 and TRBJ2-1, with a possible D match to TRBD2 (5 bases). The CDR3 is 18 amino acids. Per the germline V gene, CDR1 is KGHSH and CDR2 is LQKENI. The ends were cut back, 3 bases at V and 4 bases at J, with 22 bases in the middle.

This clone was seen only once. V and J are TRBV5-8 and TRBJ1-5; D gene unclear. The CDR3 has 16 residues. Germline assignment: CDR1 SGHTS and CDR2 YDEGEE. Trimming shortened V by 3 bases and J by 4 bases, and 17 bases separated the two germline ends. CDR3 DNA sequence: TGTGCCAGCAGCTGGGGTCCCATTCGAGGGAATCAGCCCCAGCATTTT. The encoded protein is CASSWGPIRGNQPQHF.

This chain links TRBV7-2 with TRBJ2-1; TRBD2 aligns across 9 bases. The CDR3 runs 13 residues. CDR1 SGHTA and CDR2 FQGNSA come from the germline V gene. Trimming cost V 6 bases and J 5 bases; bases outside gene matches: 2. The CDR3 region is CASRTSGNNEQFF. The CDR3 coding sequence is TGTGCCAGCAGGACTAGCGGTAACAATGAGCAGTTCTTC. The complete variable domain, with remaining parts taken from reference TRBV7-2 and TRBJ2-1, reads GAGVSQSPSNKVTEKGKDVELRCDPISGHTALYWYRQSLGQGLEFLIYFQGNSAPDKSGLPSDRFSAERTGGSVSTLTIQRTQQEDSAVYLCASRTSGNNEQFFGPGTRLTVL.

This clone was seen a single time. The rearrangement uses TRBV29-1 and TRBJ2-7; 7 bases align to TRBD1. The CDR3 runs 15 residues. V was clipped by 4 bases and J by 3 bases; unmatched bases: 12. Germline V gene lookup returns CDR1 SQVTM and CDR2 ANQGSEA. The CDR3 region is CSVVSRDRTLYEQYF. In DNA, the CDR3 is TGCAGCGTTGTATCGAGGGACAGAACTCTCTACGAGCAGTACTTC.

The sample holds a few counts of this clone. The rearrangement uses TRBV4-3 and TRBJ2-2, with 7 nucleotides matching TRBD1. The CDR3 totals 16 residues. With V trimmed by 1 base and J by 4 bases, 6 bases remained unmatched. From germline, CDR1 is LGHNA and CDR2 YSLEER. In DNA form, the CDR3 reads TGCGCCAGCAGCCAAGTACACAGGGGCGGCACCGGGGAGCTGTTTTTT. Its translation is CASSQVHRGGTGELFF.

The chain uses TRBV14 and TRBJ2-3; D possibly corresponds to TRBD1 (6 bases). Germline CDR1 reads SGHDN; CDR2 reads FVKESK. V shed 3 bases and J shed 2 bases, with 12 bases lying between them. The CDR3 is 15 residues long. DNA of the CDR3: TGTGCCAGCAGCCAGACAGGATTGCACACAGATACGCAGTATTTT. Translating gives CASSQTGLHTDTQYF.

The chain couples TRBV5-4 to TRBJ2-7; D perhaps matches TRBD2 (6 bases). CDR3 length: 15 residues. Germline loops: CDR1 SGHNT, CDR2 YYREEE (reference sequence). Deletions cut 0 bases from V and 3 bases from J, with 13 bases between. In DNA form, the CDR3 reads TGTGCCAGCAGCTTGGGGAGCGGGCAGCTCTACGAGCAGTACTTC. Encoded protein: CASSLGSGQLYEQYF.

This clone was picked up a small number of times. The chain has TRBV29-1 and TRBJ2-7; 12 positions match TRBD2. Germline V lookup: CDR1 SQVTM, CDR2 ANQGSEA. The CDR3 spans 18 residues. V shed 4 bases and J 3 bases; nucleotides not matched to a gene: 16. CDR3 residues: CSVASLAGGIRILYEQYF. CDR3 DNA sequence: TGCAGCGTTGCTTCACTAGCGGGAGGTATTAGGATTCTCTACGAGCAGTACTTC.

In this sample, this clone turned up a few times. As DNA, the CDR3 is TGCGCCAGCAGCCAAGAAGTAGACAGGTACACTGAAGCTTTCTTT. Its translation: CASSQEVDRYTEAFF. The chain uses TRBV4-1 and TRBJ1-1; TRBD1 might be the D (6 bases). With 0 bases removed from V and 3 bases from J, the gap between germline ends came to 11 bases. In germline, CDR1 is MGHRA, CDR2 YSYEKL. This CDR3 is 15 amino acids long.

The V gene is TRBV10-3, the J gene TRBJ2-1; 8 bases are shared with TRBD2. J gave up 9 bases and V 3 bases, and 7 bases lay outside the gene matches. This CDR3 is built from 14 residues. The germline V gene encodes CDR1 ENHRY and CDR2 SYGVKD. CDR3 in amino acids: CAISDSGGRGEQFF. The CDR3 nucleotides read TGTGCCATCAGTGATTCGGGAGGGCGGGGTGAGCAGTTCTTC.

The chain employs TRBV14 and TRBJ2-2, with 8 positions matching TRBD2. There are 15 residues in the CDR3. Trimming took 1 base from V and 3 from J; bases not matched to a gene: 1. The germline CDR1 and CDR2 sequences are SGHDN and FVKESK. This CDR3 reads CASSQVLADTGELFF. CDR3 bases: TGTGCCAGCAGCCAAGTACTAGCGGACACCGGGGAGCTGTTTTTT.

The chain uses TRBV5-1 and TRBJ1-3; D possibly corresponds to TRBD1 (6 bases). Germline CDR1 SGHRS, CDR2 YFSETQ. The V end was cut by 4 bases, the J end by 2 bases, with 13 bases between. This CDR3 has 15 residues. CDR3 loop: CASSDGAGAGNTIYF. CDR3 coding DNA: TGCGCCAGCAGCGACGGGGCAGGGGCTGGAAACACCATATATTTT.

The V call is TRBV7-6, the J call TRBJ1-3; 10 positions agree with TRBD1. Germline lookup yields CDR1 SGHVS and CDR2 FNYEAQ. V lost 5 bases, J lost 6 bases, and 4 bases stayed unmatched. CDR3 length: 14 amino acids. The CDR3 sequence: CASSQGQGLNTIYF. DNA for the CDR3: TGTGCCAGCAGCCAGGGACAGGGGTTAAACACCATATATTTT.

The chain recombines TRBV5-6 with TRBJ1-5, with D hard to call. Germline V gene lookup returns CDR1 SGHDT and CDR2 YYEEEE. This CDR3 contains 14 residues. V was shortened by 1 base and J by 2 bases, with 7 bases between the two germline ends. The CDR3 is CASSLSVGNQPQHF. In DNA, the CDR3 is TGTGCCAGCAGCTTGTCGGTAGGCAATCAGCCCCAGCATTTT.

The gene calls are TRBV25-1 and TRBJ2-5, with a tentative D call TRBD1 (6 bases). Per the germline V gene, CDR1 is MGHDK and CDR2 is SYGVNS. V dropped 7 bases and J dropped 5 bases, with 14 bases sitting between them. CDR3 length: 13 residues. Here the CDR3 DNA reads TGTGCCAGCAAGGACAGCCTAGGGGAGACCCAGTACTTC. Translated, it gives CASKDSLGETQYF.

The rearrangement links TRBV7-9 to TRBJ2-3; possible D gene TRBD2, 7 bases. Germline loops: CDR1 SEHNR, CDR2 FQNEAQ (reference sequence). V was pared by 6 bases and J by 5 bases, with 12 bases between. The CDR3 is made up of 13 amino acids. The CDR3 DNA reads as TGTGCCAGCAGTGGCGGGGGCAAAGATACGCAGTATTTT. It is translated as CASSGGGKDTQYF.

This rearrangement joins TRBV19 to TRBJ2-2; TRBD1 matches at 8 bases. Germline assignment: CDR1 LNHDA and CDR2 SQIVND (reference sequence). Germline trimming cut 7 bases from V and 5 bases from J; bases unmatched to any gene: 3. The CDR3 runs to 13 residues. DNA of the CDR3: TGTGCCAGTACGAGACAGGGGACCGGGGAGCTGTTTTTT. As protein: CASTRQGTGELFF.

The chain links TRBV5-1 to TRBJ2-3, with D perhaps TRBD2 (5 bases). Germline CDR1 reads SGHRS; CDR2 reads YFSETQ. The V gene lost 3 bases and the J gene lost 7 bases, with 12 bases spanning the gap. The CDR3 runs 13 residues. CDR3 in DNA: TGCGCCAGCAGCTCCTCCTTCGGGAATACGCAGTATTTT. This codes for CASSSSFGNTQYF.